These 8 T cell receptor beta chains came from one sample sequenced in a study of identical twins. TCRdb reprocessed the 5' RACE reads with MiXCR, giving one entry per CDR3 protein. The sample carries under 300,000 distinct CDR3 sequences, roughly 13% recorded once. The same data also went into a second study, on yellow fever vaccine responses in identical twins.

The sequencing input was memory (CD45RO+) T cells sorted from blood. The receptors were sampled from a woman aged 18-35 years in good health.

The sample holds a few counts of this clonotype. This chain links TRBV18 with TRBJ2-3; 12 bases agree with TRBD2. After removal of 6 bases from V and 2 bases from J, the junction contained 6 bases not matched to a gene. The CDR3 has 16 residues. CDR1 KGHSH and CDR2 LQKENI come from the germline V gene. The CDR3 spells CASSRPSGGATDTQYF. The CDR3 DNA reads as TGTGCCAGCTCGCGACCTAGCGGGGGGGCCACAGATACGCAGTATTTT.

At least ten counts were recorded for this clonotype. This chain uses TRBV20-1 with TRBJ1-2; D might be TRBD1 (6 bases). Germline V lookup: CDR1 DFQATT, CDR2 SNEGSKA (reference sequence). The CDR3 has 14 amino acids. Trimming stripped 3 bases from V and 3 bases from J, with 14 bases between. The CDR3 loop is CSARSGGADYGYTF. For the CDR3, the DNA is TGCAGTGCTAGGTCTGGGGGCGCCGACTATGGCTACACCTTC.

The CDR3 coding sequence is TGTGCCAGCAGTTTTCTGAGGGACGCTGAAGCTTTCTTT. It translates to CASSFLRDAEAFF. This chain uses TRBV12-3 or TRBV12-4 with TRBJ1-1; D perhaps matches TRBD1 (5 bases). Deletions cut 3 bases from V and 6 bases from J, with 11 bases between. CDR3 size: 13 residues.

This clonotype was observed many times. The rearrangement uses TRBV5-5 and TRBJ2-7; D is unclear. This CDR3 comprises 14 residues. CDR1 SGHKS and CDR2 YYEKEE come from the germline V gene (reference sequence). V lost 5 bases and J 0 bases, leaving 12 bases between the germline ends. Here the CDR3 reads CASSSSFSSYEQYF. DNA for the CDR3: TGTGCCAGCAGTTCCTCATTCTCCTCCTACGAGCAGTACTTC.

This clonotype was seen ten or more times. J is TRBJ2-3 and V is TRBV5-1; D uncertain. The ends were cut back, 6 bases at V and 1 base at J, with 12 bases in the middle. This CDR3 contains 14 residues. CDR1 and CDR2 from the germline V gene are SGHRS and YFSETQ. The CDR3 is CASKYQTGTDTQYF. The CDR3 DNA sequence: TGCGCCAGCAAGTATCAGACGGGCACAGATACGCAGTATTTT.

This clonotype showed up just a few times. This rearrangement joins TRBV29-1 to TRBJ1-1, with D unclear. V gave up 5 bases and J gave up 0 bases, with 7 bases separating them. Germline V CDR1 and CDR2: SQVTM, ANQGSEA. CDR3 length equals 12 residues. The CDR3 reads CSVMGVNTEAFF. CDR3 coding DNA: TGCAGCGTTATGGGCGTGAACACTGAAGCTTTCTTT. Full variable domain (rest looked up from reference TRBV29-1 and TRBJ1-1): SAVISQKPSRDICQRGTSLTIQCQVDSQVTMMFWYRQQPGQSLTLIATANQGSEATYESGFVIDKFPISRPNLTFSTLTVSNMSPEDSSIYLCSVMGVNTEAFFGQGTRLTVV.

This chain connects TRBV5-1 to TRBJ2-2, with D perhaps matching TRBD2 (5 bases). Germline values: CDR1 SGHRS, CDR2 YFSETQ. The CDR3 contains 14 residues. The V end lost 3 bases, the J end lost 5 bases, and 11 bases lay between the germline ends. CDR3 sequence reads: CASSSLEGTGELFF. The CDR3 bases are TGCGCCAGCAGCTCGTTAGAGGGAACCGGGGAGCTGTTTTTT.

The rearrangement joins TRBV2 to TRBJ2-1; D unclear. The CDR3 totals 15 residues. Looked up from germline, CDR1 is SNHLY and CDR2 is FYNNEI. The V end was cut by 4 bases, the J end by 4 bases, with 14 bases between. The CDR3 here is CASSGGHPQYNEQFF. Written as DNA, the CDR3 is TGTGCCAGCAGTGGGGGTCACCCGCAGTACAATGAGCAGTTCTTC.